Listed below are T cell receptor beta chains from one sample, sequenced in a study of blood T cell repertoires in COVID-19. This table comes from immunoSEQ multiplex PCR, and its TCRdb copy is limited to in-frame clones, with some not included. Seen here are 93,000 or so clones, about 80% observed once, and the top ten hold around 11%. Input material: peripheral blood. The receptors come from a human donor in a cohort sampled during active COVID-19. The CDR3 runs from the conserved cysteine through the conserved F or W. D genes are given only for firm matches. Expanded clones get a size class; other rows say once, few or many, or leave the size out.

D	V	J	size	DNA	CDR3
NA	TRBV9	TRBJ2-5	NA	TGTGCCAGCAGCCTAAGTCAAGGGGCCGCGGAGACCCAGTACTTC	CASSLSQGAAETQYF
NA	TRBV27	TRBJ2-7	NA	TGTGCCAGCAGTGATTTCCAGGGTTCCTACGAGCAGTACTTC	CASSDFQGSYEQYF
TRBD1	TRBV27	TRBJ1-2	NA	TGTGCCAGCAGAACTCCGGGACAGGGGATTCATGGCTACACCTTC	CASRTPGQGIHGYTF
TRBD2	TRBV4-3	TRBJ2-1	NA	TGCGCCAGCAGCCGGGGACTAGCGGGGGAGAGTGAGCAGTTCTTC	CASSRGLAGESEQFF
NA	TRBV6-2/TRBV6-3	TRBJ1-1	NA	TGTGCCAGCAGTGCTTCCGGGGGGCAGAACACTGAAGCTTTCTTT	CASSASGGQNTEAFF
TRBD2	TRBV10-3	TRBJ2-3	NA	TGTGCCATCAGGGCCACTAGCGCTAGCACAGATACGCAGTATTTT	CAIRATSASTDTQYF
NA	TRBV7-9	TRBJ2-1	NA	TGTGCCAGCAGCTTAGCGCGGAGGACCAGTTTAAACAATGAGCAGTTCTTC	CASSLARRTSLNNEQFF
TRBD1	TRBV4-3	TRBJ1-2	NA	TGCGCCAGCAGCCAACATCGGGGGGGACAGGGTGTTTGGCTTGGCTACACCTTC	CASSQHRGGQGVWLGYTF
TRBD1	TRBV7-6	TRBJ2-3	NA	TGTGCCAGCAGCTACTCGGGACAGGGGACAGATACGCAGTATTTT	CASSYSGQGTDTQYF
TRBD2	TRBV7-9	TRBJ2-3	NA	TGTGCCAGCAGAGGGGAGGGCACGCAGTATTTT	CASRGEGTQYF
NA	TRBV4-3	TRBJ2-7	NA	TGCGCCAGCAGTTCAGGTCTCTCCTACGAGCAGTACTTC	CASSSGLSYEQYF
NA	TRBV28	TRBJ2-5	NA	TGTGCCACTTCGGGGGGCTCTGAACGAGAGACCCAGTACTTC	CATSGGSERETQYF
NA	TRBV7-8	TRBJ2-7	NA	TGTGCCAGCAGCAAGAGTTCGTCCGAGCAGTACTTC	CASSKSSSEQYF
NA	TRBV5-1	TRBJ2-3	NA	TGCGCCAGCAGCTTTCTCACAGATACGCAGTATTTT	CASSFLTDTQYF
TRBD1	TRBV2	TRBJ1-3	once	TGTGCCAGCAGTGAGAACAGGGGGCTTGGAAACACCATATATTTT	CASSENRGLGNTIYF
NA	TRBV5-1	TRBJ1-3	once	TGCGCCAGCAGCTTGGAATTCGTGGGGGGTGGAAACACCATATATTTT	CASSLEFVGGGNTIYF
TRBD1	TRBV24-1	TRBJ2-3	NA	TGTGCCACCAGTGATCCTCGGACAGGGGGCGCGGTAGATACGCAGTATTTT	CATSDPRTGGAVDTQYF
TRBD2	TRBV19	TRBJ2-3	few	TGTGCCAGTAGTATGGGGCTAGCGGGGGGCCTAAGCACAGATACGCAGTATTTT	CASSMGLAGGLSTDTQYF
NA	TRBV7-9	TRBJ1-1	NA	TGTGCCAGCAGCTTAGGTGCCGCCTTCGGGGCTTTCTTT	CASSLGAAFGAFF
TRBD2	TRBV3-1/TRBV3-2	TRBJ2-2	once	TGTGCCAGCAGCCTCAGCCCGGGGGTAGCGGGGGATCACACCGGGGAGCTGTTTTTT	CASSLSPGVAGDHTGELFF
NA	TRBV10-2	TRBJ1-5	once	TGCGCCAGCAGTGGAGAATTGGTGCAGCCCCAGCATTTT	CASSGELVQPQHF
NA	TRBV6-2/TRBV6-3	TRBJ1-5	NA	TGTGCCAGCAGTTACTCAACCGGGGGGCTTCGAAATCAGCCCCAGCATTTT	CASSYSTGGLRNQPQHF
TRBD1	TRBV5-1	TRBJ2-1	NA	TGCGCCAGCAGCCGGGACAGGGGCGGTGAGCAGTTCTTC	CASSRDRGGEQFF
NA	TRBV28	TRBJ1-6	NA	TGTGCCACTCTTCCGGGAGGTCGGGGACAAAATTCACCCCTCCACTTT	CATLPGGRGQNSPLHF
NA	TRBV18	TRBJ1-6	once	TGTGCCAGCTCCCGCCGCGGACAGAGTAATTCACCCCTCCACTTT	CASSRRGQSNSPLHF
NA	TRBV5-6	TRBJ1-5	NA	TGTGCCAGCAGCTTGGCCAGGGAACAGCCCCAGCATTTT	CASSLAREQPQHF
NA	TRBV12-3/TRBV12-4	TRBJ1-5	NA	TGTGCCAGCAGTTTTTCCTACAATCAGCCCCAGCATTTT	CASSFSYNQPQHF
NA	TRBV11-2	TRBJ2-7	NA	TGTGCCAGCAGCTTAGCCCAAACACAGTCCTACGAGCAGTACTTC	CASSLAQTQSYEQYF
TRBD2	TRBV10-2	TRBJ2-3	NA	TGCGCCAGCACCCCGGGCGTTGGCGGGGGAAGGGATACGCAGTATTTT	CASTPGVGGGRDTQYF
NA	TRBV14	TRBJ1-1	NA	TGTGCCAGCAGCCCTTACAGGGACACTGAAGCTTTCTTT	CASSPYRDTEAFF